This entry lists 22 T cell receptor beta chains sequenced from one sample in a study of siplizumab effects on memory and regulatory T cells. Using immunoSEQ multiplex PCR, the repertoire was profiled, and TCRdb retains in-frame clones only, with some absent. Of about 82,000 clones in the sample, approximately 88% were seen once. Source material: Tregs sorted from blood. All receptors derive from a human donor in good health.

J is TRBJ2-7 and V is TRBV6-5; D may be TRBD1 (5 bases). Trimming shortened V by 8 bases and J by 3 bases, and 8 bases separated the two germline ends. CDR1 is MNHEY, CDR2 SVGAGI, per germline. The CDR3 sequence is 11 residues long. The CDR3 is CASGAGYEQYF. CDR3 DNA sequence: TGTGCCAGCGGGGCAGGCTACGAGCAGTACTTC.

The chain couples TRBV27 to TRBJ1-4; D call uncertain. The CDR3 consists of 14 residues. In germline, CDR1 is MNHEY, CDR2 SMNVEV (reference sequence). V dropped 2 bases and J dropped 10 bases, with 14 bases sitting between them. The CDR3 sequence: CASSLRLSGGKLFF. The DNA for the CDR3 is TGTGCCAGCAGTTTACGGCTTTCCGGCGGAAAACTGTTTTTT.

This chain links TRBV19 with TRBJ1-2; D remains ambiguous. CDR1 is LNHDA, CDR2 SQIVND, per germline (reference sequence). V shed 5 bases and J shed 3 bases, with 19 bases lying between them. CDR3 length equals 16 residues. CDR3 protein: CASSPAPAHIDYGYTF. DNA of the CDR3: TGTGCCAGTAGTCCAGCCCCGGCCCATATTGACTATGGCTACACCTTC.

The gene calls are TRBV30 and TRBJ1-3, with TRBD1 as a possible D gene (6 bases). V was trimmed by 0 bases and J by 2 bases, leaving 8 bases between them. Germline V gives CDR1 GTSNPN, CDR2 SVGIG (reference sequence). CDR3 length: 14 amino acids. The DNA for the CDR3 is TGTGCCTGGAGTGTAGGGGGACCTGGAAACACCATATATTTT. Translated, it gives CAWSVGGPGNTIYF.

The rearrangement links TRBV5-4 to TRBJ2-3; unclear D gene. The CDR3 covers 17 residues. Trimming took 0 bases from V and 1 from J, leaving 15 bases between them. Germline V lookup: CDR1 SGHNT, CDR2 YYREEE (reference sequence). Here the CDR3 reads CASSLVGRPWGTDTQYF. As DNA, the CDR3 is TGTGCCAGCAGCTTGGTGGGCCGCCCCTGGGGCACAGATACGCAGTATTTT.

The rearrangement links TRBV7-6 to TRBJ1-1; D gene ambiguous. The CDR3 covers 13 residues. The germline V gene has CDR1 SGHVS and CDR2 FNYEAQ. Trimming pared 4 bases from V and 2 bases from J, leaving 8 bases between. CDR3 residues: CASSYYINTEAFF. Here the CDR3 DNA reads TGTGCCAGCAGCTACTACATAAACACTGAAGCTTTCTTT.

The chain couples TRBV28 to TRBJ2-7; D possibly uses TRBD1 or TRBD2 (5 bases each). In germline, CDR1 is MDHEN, CDR2 SYDVKM. Deletions cut 6 bases from V and 5 bases from J, with 20 bases between. This CDR3 has 15 residues. CDR3 nucleotide sequence: TGTGCCAGCAGCTCCCCGGGGCAGGGTTCGGACGAGCAGTACTTC. Translation gives CASSSPGQGSDEQYF.

The J gene is TRBJ2-7, the V gene TRBV2; a weak D match, TRBD2 (6 bases). CDR1 is SNHLY, CDR2 FYNNEI, per germline. The CDR3 spans 16 residues. V lost 6 bases and J 0 bases, leaving 18 bases between the germline ends. Here the CDR3 reads CASRGTRGLLSYEQYF. CDR3 coding DNA: TGTGCCAGCAGGGGCACAAGGGGACTCCTCTCCTACGAGCAGTACTTC.

The chain is built from TRBV6-5 and TRBJ2-2, with D possibly called TRBD1 or TRBD2 (5 bases each). Germline CDR1 and CDR2: MNHEY and SVGAGI. The CDR3 sequence is 15 residues long. Trimming stripped 0 bases from V and 6 bases from J, with 11 bases between. For the CDR3, the DNA is TGTGCCAGCAGTTACTCGATTCAGGGACCCGGGGAGCTGTTTTTT. Its translation: CASSYSIQGPGELFF.

The genes are TRBV4-3 and TRBJ2-1; 11 bases are a match to TRBD2. Germline V gene data show CDR1 as LGHNA and CDR2 as YSLEER. This CDR3 comprises 16 residues. Losses at the gene ends were 4 bases for V and 1 base for J; bases not matched to a gene: 3. The CDR3 protein is CASSRSSGGSYNEQFF. DNA for the CDR3: TGCGCCAGCAGCCGATCTAGCGGGGGGTCCTACAATGAGCAGTTCTTC.

The table lists this clone with a few counts. The chain uses TRBV5-1 and TRBJ2-2; 14 bases match TRBD2. The CDR3 length is 18 residues. V lost 0 bases, J lost 4 bases, and 5 bases stayed unmatched. Germline V CDR1 and CDR2: SGHRS, YFSETQ. In DNA, the CDR3 is TGCGCCAGCAGCTTGGTCGGGACTAGCGGGGGCCTCACCGGGGAGCTGTTTTTT. Residues: CASSLVGTSGGLTGELFF.

The CDR3 spells CASSPTGKPNYGYTF. In DNA form, the CDR3 reads TGTGCCAGCAGTCCGACAGGGAAGCCCAACTATGGCTACACCTTC. J is TRBJ1-2 and V is TRBV28; 7 bases are shared with TRBD1. CDR1 is MDHEN, CDR2 SYDVKM, per germline. CDR3 length: 15 amino acids. The V and J ends lost 5 bases and 2 bases, in that order; junction bases with no gene match: 8.

This chain links TRBV28 with TRBJ2-5, with 8 bases identical to TRBD2. Germline CDR1 is MDHEN and CDR2 is SYDVKM. This CDR3 spans 16 amino acids. With V trimmed by 3 bases and J by 1 base, 7 bases remained unmatched. In nucleotides, the CDR3 is TGTGCCAGCAGTTTTTCTGGCGGGGGGTTCCAAGAGACCCAGTACTTC. This translates into CASSFSGGGFQETQYF.

The chain is built from TRBV5-6 and TRBJ1-2, with no clear D. V shed 1 base and J shed 8 bases, with 15 bases lying between them. The CDR3 covers 14 residues. Germline V lookup: CDR1 SGHDT, CDR2 YYEEEE. Here the CDR3 reads CASSLSGLVWGYTF. The DNA of the CDR3 is TGTGCCAGCAGCTTGTCTGGCCTGGTGTGGGGCTACACCTTC.

This chain joins TRBV7-3 and TRBJ2-7; TRBD1 matches 10 bases. V trimming: 5 bases; J trimming: 4 bases; junction bases outside the gene matches: 2. The V gene's germline CDR1 is SGHTA and CDR2 FQGTGA. This CDR3 region has 13 residues. CDR3 protein: CASSPDRGYEQYF. CDR3 nucleotide sequence: TGTGCCAGCAGCCCGGACAGGGGGTACGAGCAGTACTTC.

The chain links TRBV9 to TRBJ2-1; perhaps D is TRBD1 or TRBD2 (5 bases each). The germline V gene encodes CDR1 SGDLS and CDR2 YYNGEE. Trimming removed 3 bases at V and 6 bases at J, with 16 bases between. The CDR3 extends over 15 amino acids. Here the CDR3 DNA reads TGTGCCAGCAGCGGCTACGGGGCAGTCGGCAATGAGCAGTTCTTC. It is translated as CASSGYGAVGNEQFF.

This chain uses TRBV12-5 with TRBJ1-2; D is possibly TRBD1 (5 bases). Germline assignment: CDR1 LGHNT and CDR2 FRNRAP. Trimming shortened V by 6 bases and J by 1 base, and 21 bases separated the two germline ends. This CDR3 has 17 amino acids. The CDR3 region has the DNA TGTGCTAGTGGACGTAAAACGACAGACAGATTTAACTATGGCTACACCTTC. This sequence encodes CASGRKTTDRFNYGYTF. The full variable domain, in which reference TRBV12-5 and TRBJ1-2 provide the parts outside the CDR3, is DARVTQTPRHKVTEMGQEVTMRCQPILGHNTVFWYRQTMMQGLELLAYFRNRAPLDDSGMPKDRFSAEMPDATLATLKIQPSEPRDSAVYFCASGRKTTDRFNYGYTFGSGTRLTVV.

The chain couples TRBV5-6 to TRBJ1-2; no reliable D call. CDR1 and CDR2 (germline): SGHDT, YYEEEE. This CDR3 is built from 12 residues. V gave up 3 bases and J gave up 8 bases, with 11 bases separating them. CDR3 region: CASSYNTGGYTF. CDR3 DNA: TGTGCCAGCAGCTACAATACGGGGGGCTACACCTTC.

CDR3 sequence reads: CASSRSQSGVPGANVLTF. In DNA, the CDR3 is TGTGCCAGCTCACGGAGCCAATCGGGAGTCCCTGGGGCCAACGTCCTGACTTTC. The gene calls are TRBV18 and TRBJ2-6; TRBD2 might be the D (6 bases). The V gene's germline CDR1 is KGHSH and CDR2 LQKENI. V was trimmed by 4 bases and J by 2 bases, leaving 18 bases between them. The CDR3 covers 18 residues.

J is TRBJ1-2 and V is TRBV5-1; 7 nucleotides match TRBD1. CDR1 and CDR2 (germline): SGHRS, YFSETQ. The CDR3 is made up of 15 amino acids. V trimming: 0 bases; J trimming: 4 bases; junction bases outside the gene matches: 6. The CDR3 bases are TGCGCCAGCAGCTTGGGGGGGACAGTGGTCTATGGCTACACCTTC. Amino acids: CASSLGGTVVYGYTF. The full variable domain, in which reference TRBV5-1 and TRBJ1-2 provide the parts outside the CDR3, is KAGVTQTPRYLIKTRGQQVTLSCSPISGHRSVSWYQQTPGQGLQFLFEYFSETQRNKGNFPGRFSGRQFSNSRSEMNVSTLELGDSALYLCASSLGGTVVYGYTFGSGTRLTVV.

The chain carries TRBV14 and TRBJ2-1, with D possibly called TRBD1 or TRBD2 (5 bases each). The CDR3 consists of 17 residues. V shed 4 bases and J shed 1 base, with 17 bases lying between them. Germline CDR1 is SGHDN and CDR2 is FVKESK. The CDR3 here is CASSPFPGPRSYNEQFF. CDR3 DNA sequence: TGTGCCAGCAGCCCTTTTCCGGGACCCCGGTCCTACAATGAGCAGTTCTTC. Filled out from reference TRBV14 and TRBJ2-1, the complete variable domain reads EAGVTQFPSHSVIEKGQTVTLRCDPISGHDNLYWYRRVMGKEIKFLLHFVKESKQDESGMPNNRFLAERTGGTYSTLKVQPAELEDSGVYFCASSPFPGPRSYNEQFFGPGTRLTVL.

This clone was found once. One end of the junction varies from germline; a read error may be responsible. This chain links TRBV11-2 with TRBJ2-1; either TRBD1 or TRBD2 may fit D (6 bases each). The CDR3 has 14 residues. From germline, CDR1 is SGHAT and CDR2 FQNNGV. The CDR3 protein is CVSSPRGVNNEQFF. CDR3 coding DNA: TGTGTCAGCAGCCCTAGGGGGGTCAACAATGAGCAGTTCTTC.